This T cell receptor (beta chain) was observed in a study of identical twins. The study's findings and limits: Out-of-frame beta sequences exhibited a weaker degree of excess twin sharing. Model-predicted out-of-frame TCR alpha sharing fell below observed values in monozygotic twins. The more abundant beta clonotypes in cord blood had fewer insertions, and memory repertoires did not show this. The study reached conclusions through statistical analysis that was cross-sectional, not following the same donors.

On this clonotype: What it binds is not known.

The CDR3 sequence is 16 residues long. V was pared by 3 bases and J by 3 bases, with 8 bases of the junction left unmatched. Per the germline V gene, CDR1 is SGHDT and CDR2 is YYEEEE. TCRdb itself ran the 5' RACE reads through MiXCR, one entry per CDR3 protein. The data hold around 450,000 distinct CDR3 sequences, with approximately 14% observed a single time. This sample was shared with a second study, whose subject was yellow fever vaccine responses in identical twins.

Sequences were obtained from CD4+ T cells sorted from blood. The chain couples TRBV5-6 to TRBJ1-4; TRBD1 matches at 7 bases. This TCR was sampled from a woman aged 18-29 years in good health. CDR3 sequence (DNA): TGTGCCAGCAGCTGGAAAACAGGGGCAGCTAATGAAAAACTGTTTTTT. Translated: CASSWKTGAANEKLFF.